Shown below are 14 T cell receptor beta chains from a single sample sequenced in a study of T cell changes during pregnancy in multiple sclerosis. Sequenced by immunoSEQ multiplex PCR; TCRdb stores in-frame clones only, minus some. The table shows 60,000 to 85,000 clones, with about 89% occurring only once. The sequencing used peripheral blood, collected in the second trimester of pregnancy. These receptors were collected from a female donor with multiple sclerosis, enrolled in a pregnancy study.

The chain couples TRBV5-1 to TRBJ1-2, with 9 nucleotides matching TRBD1. The germline gives CDR1 SGHRS, CDR2 YFSETQ. J lost 0 bases, V lost 0 bases, and 0 bases had no gene match. This CDR3 has 15 amino acids. The CDR3 nucleotides read TGCGCCAGCAGCTTGGGACAGGGGGCTAACTATGGCTACACCTTC. Translation gives CASSLGQGANYGYTF. The full variable domain, with the rest looked up from reference TRBV5-1 and TRBJ1-2, is KAGVTQTPRYLIKTRGQQVTLSCSPISGHRSVSWYQQTPGQGLQFLFEYFSETQRNKGNFPGRFSGRQFSNSRSEMNVSTLELGDSALYLCASSLGQGANYGYTFGSGTRLTVV.

The chain couples TRBV7-8 to TRBJ2-3, with TRBD2 matching 13 bases. Germline V gives CDR1 SGHVS, CDR2 FQNEAQ. V trimming: 4 bases; J trimming: 8 bases; junction bases outside the gene matches: 12. This CDR3 is built from 17 residues. CDR3 region: CASSSNTRLAGGATQYF. The CDR3 DNA is TGTGCCAGCAGCTCCAATACAAGACTAGCGGGGGGTGCTACGCAGTATTTT.

The chain joins TRBV4-3 to TRBJ2-1, with D tentatively TRBD1 (5 bases). Between the trimmed V and J ends, which lost 2 bases and 1 base, there was a span of 12 bases. Germline V lookup: CDR1 LGHNA, CDR2 YSLEER. The CDR3 is 16 amino acids. The CDR3: CASSQKGMESYNEQFF. The CDR3 region has the DNA TGCGCCAGCAGCCAAAAGGGGATGGAATCCTACAATGAGCAGTTCTTC.

The V gene is TRBV30, the J gene TRBJ2-5; 16 positions match TRBD2. After removal of 0 bases from V and 5 bases from J, the junction contained 6 bases not matched to a gene. This CDR3 contains 17 residues. Germline lookup yields CDR1 GTSNPN and CDR2 SVGIG (reference sequence). CDR3 sequence: CAWSVRGLAGGRETQYF. Written as DNA, the CDR3 is TGTGCCTGGAGTGTGAGGGGACTAGCGGGGGGGAGGGAGACCCAGTACTTC.

The rearrangement uses TRBV9 and TRBJ2-1; TRBD2 matches at 10 bases. The CDR3 covers 17 residues. Germline lookup yields CDR1 SGDLS and CDR2 YYNGEE. The ends lost 1 base at V and 3 bases at J; junction bases unmatched: 7. The CDR3 coding sequence is TGTGCCAGCAGCGTAACTAGCGGGGTAGAACTCTACAATGAGCAGTTCTTC. Amino acids: CASSVTSGVELYNEQFF.

This chain joins TRBV7-2 and TRBJ2-1; possibly TRBD2 for D (7 bases). V was trimmed by 3 bases and J by 5 bases, leaving 11 bases between them. The CDR3 is 14 amino acids. Germline V CDR1 and CDR2: SGHTA, FQGNSA. CDR3 in amino acids: CASSFGGANNEQFF. The CDR3 region has the DNA TGTGCCAGCAGCTTTGGGGGGGCCAACAATGAGCAGTTCTTC.

The chain employs TRBV5-1 and TRBJ2-7, with D uncertain. V was cut by 0 bases and J by 3 bases, with 4 bases left in between. This CDR3 contains 12 residues. Germline loops: CDR1 SGHRS, CDR2 YFSETQ. The CDR3 region is CASSLGDYEQYF. As DNA, the CDR3 is TGCGCCAGCAGCTTGGGAGACTACGAGCAGTACTTC.

The chain employs TRBV7-9 and TRBJ2-7; D call uncertain. Trimming shortened V by 3 bases and J by 4 bases, and 7 bases separated the two germline ends. The germline V gene encodes CDR1 SEHNR and CDR2 FQNEAQ (reference sequence). This CDR3 has 12 residues. The CDR3 DNA sequence: TGTGCCAGCAGCTTTACTTTATACGAGCAGTACTTC. This codes for CASSFTLYEQYF.

The chain uses TRBV7-2 and TRBJ2-1, with 8 bases fitting TRBD1. Looked up from germline, CDR1 is SGHTA and CDR2 is FQGNSA. The trim removed 1 base at V and 4 bases at J, leaving 3 bases unmatched. This CDR3 has 15 amino acids. The CDR3 protein is CASSLGTGTYNEQFF. CDR3 nucleotide sequence: TGTGCCAGCAGCTTAGGGACAGGGACTTACAATGAGCAGTTCTTC.

Only a few counts were recorded for this clone. V gene TRBV5-1 combines with J gene TRBJ1-1, with a tentative D call TRBD1 (5 bases). The CDR3 consists of 14 residues. Trimming cost V 4 bases and J 5 bases, with 15 bases left between them. Germline CDR1 reads SGHRS; CDR2 reads YFSETQ. CDR3 loop: CASSLGPAGTEAFF. As DNA, the CDR3 is TGCGCCAGCAGCCTGGGGCCGGCGGGGACTGAAGCTTTCTTT.

The chain couples TRBV27 to TRBJ2-3; D is uncertain. The CDR3 covers 13 residues. CDR1 and CDR2 from the germline V gene are MNHEY and SMNVEV (reference sequence). With 2 bases removed from V and 3 bases from J, the gap between germline ends came to 6 bases. Written as DNA, the CDR3 is TGTGCCAGCAGTTTACCGGGTACAGATACGCAGTATTTT. Translated, it gives CASSLPGTDTQYF.

V and J are TRBV5-8 and TRBJ1-5; the D is unclear. The CDR3 spans 16 residues. Germline loops: CDR1 SGHTS, CDR2 YDEGEE. The V end was cut by 1 base, the J end by 7 bases, with 18 bases between. This chain's CDR3 is CASSLWVGETGQPQHF. CDR3 nucleotides: TGTGCCAGCAGCTTGTGGGTCGGGGAAACGGGGCAGCCCCAGCATTTT.

On this clone itself: One end of the junction varies from germline; a read error may be responsible. The sample contains more than one DNA sequence encoding this CDR3. J is TRBJ2-5 and V is TRBV5-1, with D possibly TRBD2 on 6 matching bases. Germline V gives CDR1 SGHRS, CDR2 YFSETQ. This CDR3 spans 14 amino acids. The CDR3 here is CASSPRDWEETQYF. In DNA form, the CDR3 reads TGCGCCAGCAGCCCCCGGGACTGGGAAGAGACTCAGTACTTC.

V gene TRBV7-9 combines with J gene TRBJ1-2; no definite D call. Looked up from germline, CDR1 is SEHNR and CDR2 is FQNEAQ (reference sequence). This CDR3 contains 15 residues. With 1 base removed from V and 4 bases from J, the gap between germline ends came to 13 bases. The CDR3 DNA reads TGTGCCAGCAGCTTAGGGTCCGCAGAGCGCTATGGCTACACCTTC. Translating it yields CASSLGSAERYGYTF.